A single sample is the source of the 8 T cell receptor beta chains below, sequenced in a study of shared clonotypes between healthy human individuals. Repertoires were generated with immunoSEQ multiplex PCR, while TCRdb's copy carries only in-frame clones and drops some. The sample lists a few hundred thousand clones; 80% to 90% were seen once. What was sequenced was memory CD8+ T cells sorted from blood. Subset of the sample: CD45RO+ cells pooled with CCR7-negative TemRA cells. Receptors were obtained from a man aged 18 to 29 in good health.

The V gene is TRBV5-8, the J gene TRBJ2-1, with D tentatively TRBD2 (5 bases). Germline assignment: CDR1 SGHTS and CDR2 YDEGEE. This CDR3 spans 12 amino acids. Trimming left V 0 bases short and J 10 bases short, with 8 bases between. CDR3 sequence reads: CASSLGSGEQFF. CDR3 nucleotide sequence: TGTGCCAGCAGCTTGGGATCGGGAGAGCAGTTCTTC.

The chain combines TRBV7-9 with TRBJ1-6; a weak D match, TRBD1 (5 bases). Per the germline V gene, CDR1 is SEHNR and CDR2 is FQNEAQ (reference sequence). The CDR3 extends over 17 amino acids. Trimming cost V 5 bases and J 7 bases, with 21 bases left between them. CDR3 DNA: TGTGCCAGCAGCCTCGATTTGACAGACATCTTAAATTCACCCCTCCACTTT. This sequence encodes CASSLDLTDILNSPLHF.

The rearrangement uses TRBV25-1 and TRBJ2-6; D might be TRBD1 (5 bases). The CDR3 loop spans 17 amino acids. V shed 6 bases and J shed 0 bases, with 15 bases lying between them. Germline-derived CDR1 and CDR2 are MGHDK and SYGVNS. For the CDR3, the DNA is TGTGCCAGCAGGAAAGACGACAGCCCCTCTGGGGCCAACGTCCTGACTTTC. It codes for CASRKDDSPSGANVLTF.

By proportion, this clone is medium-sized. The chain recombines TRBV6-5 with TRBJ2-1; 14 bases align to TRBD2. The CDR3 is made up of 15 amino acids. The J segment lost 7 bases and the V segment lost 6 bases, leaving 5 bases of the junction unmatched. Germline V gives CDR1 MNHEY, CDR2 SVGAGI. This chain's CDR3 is CASSMGLAGDNEQFF. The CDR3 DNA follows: TGTGCCAGCAGCATGGGACTAGCGGGAGATAATGAGCAGTTCTTC.

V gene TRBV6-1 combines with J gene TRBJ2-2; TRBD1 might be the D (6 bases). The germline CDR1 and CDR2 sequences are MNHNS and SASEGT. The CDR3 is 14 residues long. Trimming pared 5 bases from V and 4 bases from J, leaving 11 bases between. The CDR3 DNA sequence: TGTGCCAGCAGTCTTCCGACAGGCACCGGGGAGCTGTTTTTT. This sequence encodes CASSLPTGTGELFF.

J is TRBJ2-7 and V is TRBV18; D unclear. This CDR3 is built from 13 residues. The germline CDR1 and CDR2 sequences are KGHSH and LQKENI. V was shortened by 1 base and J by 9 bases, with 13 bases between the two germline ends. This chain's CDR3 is CASSPRRHAVQYF. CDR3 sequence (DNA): TGTGCCAGCTCACCACGGCGCCACGCCGTGCAGTACTTC.

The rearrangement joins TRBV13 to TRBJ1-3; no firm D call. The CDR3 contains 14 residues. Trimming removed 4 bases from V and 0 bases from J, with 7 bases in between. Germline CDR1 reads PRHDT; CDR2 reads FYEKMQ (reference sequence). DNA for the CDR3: TGTGCCAGCAGCTCGGAGAGCTCTGGAAACACCATATATTTT. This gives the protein CASSSESSGNTIYF.

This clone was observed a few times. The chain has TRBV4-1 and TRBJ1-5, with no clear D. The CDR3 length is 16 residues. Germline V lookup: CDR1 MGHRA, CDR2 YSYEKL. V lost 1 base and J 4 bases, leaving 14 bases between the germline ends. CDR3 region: CASSQGARDFNQPQHF. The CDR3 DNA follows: TGCGCCAGCAGCCAAGGGGCCCGAGACTTTAATCAGCCCCAGCATTTT.